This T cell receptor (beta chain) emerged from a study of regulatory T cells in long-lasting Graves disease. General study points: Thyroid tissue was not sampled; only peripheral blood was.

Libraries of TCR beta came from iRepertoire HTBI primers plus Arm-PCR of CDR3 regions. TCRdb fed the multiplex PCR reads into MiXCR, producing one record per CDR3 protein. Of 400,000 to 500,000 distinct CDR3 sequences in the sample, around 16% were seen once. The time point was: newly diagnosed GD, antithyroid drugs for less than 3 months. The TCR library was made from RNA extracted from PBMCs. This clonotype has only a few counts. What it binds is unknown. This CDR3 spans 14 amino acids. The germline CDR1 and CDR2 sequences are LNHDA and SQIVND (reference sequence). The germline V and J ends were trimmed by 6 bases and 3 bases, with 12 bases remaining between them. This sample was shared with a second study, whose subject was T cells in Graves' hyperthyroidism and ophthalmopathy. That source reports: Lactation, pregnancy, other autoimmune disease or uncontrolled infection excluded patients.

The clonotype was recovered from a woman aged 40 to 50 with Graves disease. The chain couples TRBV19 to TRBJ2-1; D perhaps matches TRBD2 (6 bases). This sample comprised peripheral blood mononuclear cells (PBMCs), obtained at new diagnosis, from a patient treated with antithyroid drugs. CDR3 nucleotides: TGTGCCAGTAGGTTAAGCGGGTACTACAATGAGCAGTTCTTC. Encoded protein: CASRLSGYYNEQFF.